This entry lists 31 T cell receptor beta chains sequenced from one sample in a study of cytomegalovirus exposure and HLA in healthy donors. Sequencing was performed with immunoSEQ multiplex PCR; in TCRdb, only in-frame clones are kept and a portion is missing. The repertoire holds about 38,000 clones, with over 80% as singletons. Sequencing was performed on PBMCs. Receptors were obtained from a man between 18 and 29 years old in good health and CMV-seronegative.

V gene TRBV2 combines with J gene TRBJ1-1; a possible D gene is TRBD1 (5 bases). CDR3 size: 13 residues. Germline loops: CDR1 SNHLY, CDR2 FYNNEI. V lost 7 bases, J lost 1 base, and 10 bases lay in between. Written as DNA, the CDR3 is TGTGCCAGCAATCCCCAGGGGAACACTGAAGCTTTCTTT. Its translation: CASNPQGNTEAFF.

CDR3 nucleotides: TGTGCCAGCAGCCAATCAGCGCACGAGCAGTACTTC. Translating gives CASSQSAHEQYF. J is TRBJ2-7 and V is TRBV16; D is unclear. The V gene's germline CDR1 is KGHSY and CDR2 FQNENV. V lost 0 bases, J lost 5 bases, and 5 bases lay in between. The CDR3 covers 12 residues.

This rearrangement joins TRBV5-4 to TRBJ1-2, with TRBD1 matching over 10 bases. The CDR3 extends over 18 amino acids. After removal of 4 bases from V and 3 bases from J, the junction contained 15 bases not matched to a gene. Germline V CDR1 and CDR2: SGHNT, YYREEE (reference sequence). As DNA, the CDR3 is TGTGCCAGCAGCCAGAGCCCGACAGGGGGCGTTAGGGACTATGGCTACACCTTC. Translating it yields CASSQSPTGGVRDYGYTF.

This rearrangement joins TRBV19 to TRBJ2-3; 9 positions agree with TRBD2. Germline V lookup: CDR1 LNHDA, CDR2 SQIVND (reference sequence). The junction had 7 bases not matched to a gene; V was cut back by 5 bases and J by 4 bases. The CDR3 has 15 amino acids. The CDR3 loop is CASSGLAGVADTQYF. The CDR3 DNA sequence: TGTGCCAGTAGTGGTTTAGCGGGAGTGGCAGATACGCAGTATTTT.

The chain combines TRBV28 with TRBJ2-7; the match to TRBD2 covers 9 bases. The junction had 8 bases not matched to a gene; V was cut back by 3 bases and J by 2 bases. CDR1 and CDR2 (germline): MDHEN, SYDVKM. This CDR3 is built from 16 residues. CDR3: CASSLSLAGHTYEQYF. The CDR3 region has the DNA TGTGCCAGCAGTTTGAGTCTAGCGGGGCATACCTACGAGCAGTACTTC.

The chain uses TRBV14 and TRBJ1-1; the D gene is possibly TRBD1 (5 bases). CDR1 and CDR2 from the germline V gene are SGHDN and FVKESK. The V end was cut by 8 bases, the J end by 1 base, with 17 bases between. The CDR3 is 15 residues long. CDR3 nucleotide sequence: TGTGCCAGCGCTACAGGATACAGCTCGAACACTGAAGCTTTCTTT. Its translation: CASATGYSSNTEAFF.

Written as DNA, the CDR3 is TGTGCCAGCAGCCTACAGGGTGGTAGTGAAGCTTTCTTT. It encodes CASSLQGGSEAFF. The chain links TRBV14 to TRBJ1-1, with D maybe TRBD1 (6 bases). The germline V gene encodes CDR1 SGHDN and CDR2 FVKESK. The CDR3 totals 13 residues. The V end was cut by 4 bases, the J end by 7 bases, with 13 bases between.

This clone was picked up one time. J is TRBJ1-3 and V is TRBV19, with D perhaps TRBD1 (5 bases). The CDR3 has 14 amino acids. Trimming stripped 3 bases from V and 2 bases from J, with 8 bases between. Germline V lookup: CDR1 LNHDA, CDR2 SQIVND (reference sequence). This CDR3 is CASSMGGAGNTIYF. The DNA for the CDR3 is TGTGCCAGTAGTATGGGGGGGGCTGGAAACACCATATATTTT.

The V gene is TRBV9, the J gene TRBJ2-1; 7 bases line up with TRBD2. This CDR3 has 15 residues. J lost 7 bases, V lost 4 bases, and 11 bases had no gene match. Germline CDR1 SGDLS, CDR2 YYNGEE. CDR3: CASSRRSLADNEQFF. CDR3 coding DNA: TGTGCCAGCAGCCGTAGGTCTCTAGCGGATAATGAGCAGTTCTTC.

The V call is TRBV7-2, the J call TRBJ2-2; tentative D call: TRBD2 (6 bases). Germline V gives CDR1 SGHTA, CDR2 FQGNSA. Trimming stripped 2 bases from V and 3 bases from J, with 16 bases between. The CDR3 spans 17 residues. CDR3 residues: CASSLYRGGRDTGELFF. CDR3 DNA sequence: TGTGCCAGCAGCTTATATAGGGGAGGTCGTGACACCGGGGAGCTGTTTTTT.

The V and J genes are TRBV7-6 and TRBJ1-3; 8 nucleotides agree with TRBD1. Germline loops: CDR1 SGHVS, CDR2 FNYEAQ. This CDR3 comprises 15 residues. V was clipped by 5 bases and J by 4 bases; unmatched bases: 7. CDR3 loop: CASSAQTGAGNTIYF. The CDR3 DNA reads as TGTGCCAGCAGCGCCCAGACAGGGGCGGGAAACACCATATATTTT.

As for this clone: It is unclear where the CDR3 begins or ends on the DNA, so no DNA is shown, and the CDR3 is as TCRdb lists it. This chain links TRBV12-2 with TRBJ2-1; TRBD2, the table's D call, lacks a check against the DNA. TRBV12-2 is a pseudogene segment. The CDR3 extends over 21 residues, inclusive of both ends. The chain's CDR3 is CASRLEESFGIGTSSYNEQFF.

This clone was counted once. The chain employs TRBV19 and TRBJ2-1; 7 positions match TRBD1. J gave up 0 bases and V 5 bases, and 7 bases lay outside the gene matches. The CDR3 contains 16 residues. Germline CDR1 LNHDA, CDR2 SQIVND (reference sequence). The CDR3 sequence: CASSAGTASSYNEQFF. The CDR3 DNA reads as TGTGCCAGTAGTGCCGGGACAGCCAGCTCCTACAATGAGCAGTTCTTC.

This clone was recorded a few times. This sequence joins TRBV9 and TRBJ2-7, with TRBD1 as a possible D gene (5 bases). This CDR3 region has 16 residues. CDR1 and CDR2 (germline): SGDLS, YYNGEE. V shed 0 bases and J shed 3 bases, with 16 bases lying between them. DNA for the CDR3: TGTGCCAGCAGCGTAGAGGTTCATGGAGACAGCTACGAGCAGTACTTC. It codes for CASSVEVHGDSYEQYF.

This rearrangement joins TRBV15 to TRBJ1-2, with TRBD1 matching 10 bases. This CDR3 is built from 16 residues. Germline V gives CDR1 LNHNV, CDR2 YYDKDF (reference sequence). J lost 4 bases, V lost 5 bases, and 10 bases had no gene match. As DNA, the CDR3 is TGTGCCACCAGCTTATTAGGACAGGGGGGAGGCTATGGCTACACCTTC. It codes for CATSLLGQGGGYGYTF.

The rearrangement links TRBV19 to TRBJ1-1, with a weak D call TRBD1 (6 bases). Germline assignment: CDR1 LNHDA and CDR2 SQIVND (reference sequence). Trimming pared 7 bases from V and 0 bases from J, leaving 12 bases between. This CDR3 comprises 14 residues. CDR3 region: CASTPTGLNTEAFF. CDR3 bases: TGTGCCAGTACCCCGACAGGCTTGAACACTGAAGCTTTCTTT.

The chain employs TRBV28 and TRBJ1-3; D unresolved. The CDR3 consists of 17 residues. The V end was cut by 5 bases, the J end by 0 bases, with 17 bases between. Germline CDR1 reads MDHEN; CDR2 reads SYDVKM. The CDR3 region has the DNA TGTGCCAGCAGTGGGCAACGGGCCGCGGGCTCTGGAAACACCATATATTTT. Amino acids: CASSGQRAAGSGNTIYF. Full variable domain (rest looked up from reference TRBV28 and TRBJ1-3): DVKVTQSSRYLVKRTGEKVFLECVQDMDHENMFWYRQDPGLGLRLIYFSYDVKMKEKGDIPEGYSVSREKKERFSLILESASTNQTSMYLCASSGQRAAGSGNTIYFGEGSWLTVV.

V usage is TRBV10-3 and J usage is TRBJ1-1; D remains ambiguous. V lost 3 bases, J lost 10 bases, and 9 bases lay in between. Germline values: CDR1 ENHRY, CDR2 SYGVKD. The CDR3 is 11 amino acids. The chain's CDR3 is CAISDGEVAFF. Here the CDR3 DNA reads TGTGCCATCAGTGACGGGGAGGTAGCTTTCTTT.

The rearrangement links TRBV11-2 to TRBJ1-2; a possible D gene is TRBD1 (5 bases). Deletions cut 5 bases from V and 2 bases from J, with 15 bases between. Looked up from germline, CDR1 is SGHAT and CDR2 is FQNNGV. This CDR3 region has 15 residues. The CDR3 loop is CASSQSQGRNYGYTF. DNA of the CDR3: TGTGCCAGCAGCCAGTCCCAGGGTCGGAACTATGGCTACACCTTC.

Here the CDR3 DNA reads TGTGCCAGCAGCCAGTTTATCGCTAGCGGGGGTAATGAGCAGTTCTTC. Translated, it gives CASSQFIASGGNEQFF. The gene calls are TRBV7-9 and TRBJ2-1, with 10 bases identical to TRBD2. The ends lost 5 bases at V and 7 bases at J; junction bases unmatched: 11. This CDR3 is 16 amino acids long. Per the germline V gene, CDR1 is SEHNR and CDR2 is FQNEAQ (reference sequence).

This CDR3 reads CASRSGKSYTF. The DNA for the CDR3 is TGTGCCAGCAGATCGGGGAAAAGCTACACCTTC. The chain recombines TRBV28 with TRBJ1-2, with D unresolved. The germline gives CDR1 MDHEN, CDR2 SYDVKM. The CDR3 is 11 residues long. The ends were cut back, 6 bases at V and 9 bases at J, with 11 bases in the middle.

The chain joins TRBV28 to TRBJ1-1, with D perhaps matching TRBD1 (5 bases). Trimming stripped 5 bases from V and 1 base from J, with 14 bases between. The CDR3 covers 15 residues. CDR1 and CDR2 from the germline V gene are MDHEN and SYDVKM. CDR3 loop: CASSIGPTENTEAFF. CDR3 DNA: TGTGCCAGCAGTATCGGGCCGACAGAGAACACTGAAGCTTTCTTT.

Note on this clone: One end of the junction fails to match germline, which may point to a read error. V gene TRBV7-7 combines with J gene TRBJ2-1; weak D call: TRBD2 (6 bases). CDR3 size: 15 residues. The germline V gene encodes CDR1 SSHAT and CDR2 FNYEAQ (reference sequence). The CDR3 region is CASSLAASSYNEQFF. In DNA, the CDR3 is TGTGCTAGCAGCTTAGCGGCAAGCTCCTACAATGAGCAGTTCTTC.

The CDR3 spells CATSRPGTDNEQFF. Written as DNA, the CDR3 is TGTGCCACCAGCAGACCCGGGACAGACAATGAGCAGTTCTTC. The chain links TRBV15 to TRBJ2-1; 7 positions agree with TRBD1. The V segment lost 2 bases and the J segment 5 bases; nucleotides outside the gene matches: 3. From germline, CDR1 is LNHNV and CDR2 YYDKDF (reference sequence). The CDR3 is 14 amino acids.

This sequence joins TRBV9 and TRBJ2-2; 8 bases align to TRBD2. Per the germline V gene, CDR1 is SGDLS and CDR2 is YYNGEE. This CDR3 is built from 16 residues. The V gene end was trimmed by 0 bases and the J gene end by 6 bases; junction bases not matched to a gene: 7. CDR3 loop: CASSVVAGGLSGELFF. DNA for the CDR3: TGTGCCAGCAGCGTAGTTGCGGGAGGACTATCCGGGGAGCTGTTTTTT.

The chain is built from TRBV21-1 and TRBJ1-4; TRBD1 was called by the table and not checked on the DNA. TRBV21-1 is given as a pseudogene. The CDR3 covers 17 residues. The CDR3 bases are TGTGCCAGCAGCTCCCCGCGGAACAGGGACCTTAATGAAAAACTGTTTTTT. Translation gives CASSSPRNRDLNEKLFF.

This clone was picked up a small number of times. V is TRBV18 and J is TRBJ1-3; 8 nucleotides match TRBD1. J gave up 0 bases and V 5 bases, and 6 bases lay outside the gene matches. Germline CDR1 is KGHSH and CDR2 is LQKENI. This CDR3 has 16 residues. The CDR3: CASSEGQASSGNTIYF. The CDR3 nucleotides read TGTGCCAGCTCAGAGGGACAGGCGAGCTCTGGAAACACCATATATTTT.

The V and J genes are TRBV2 and TRBJ2-3, with 14 bases fitting TRBD2. This CDR3 comprises 17 residues. Trimming took 9 bases from V and 0 from J; bases not matched to a gene: 8. CDR1 SNHLY and CDR2 FYNNEI come from the germline V gene. The DNA of the CDR3 is TGTGCCAGTTCCGGGACTAGCGGGAGTGCAAGCACAGATACGCAGTATTTT. This codes for CASSGTSGSASTDTQYF. Full variable domain (remainder filled in from reference TRBV2 and TRBJ2-3): EPEVTQTPSHQVTQMGQEVILRCVPISNHLYFYWYRQILGQKVEFLVSFYNNEISEKSEIFDDQFSVERPDGSNFTLKIRSTKLEDSAMYFCASSGTSGSASTDTQYFGPGTRLTVL.

The table lists this clone with a few counts. The chain combines TRBV29-1 with TRBJ2-3; D is possibly TRBD2 (5 bases). CDR1 is SQVTM, CDR2 ANQGSEA, per germline. The CDR3 has 13 residues. The V and J ends lost 2 bases and 0 bases respectively, with 6 bases between them. The CDR3 nucleotides read TGCAGCGTTGAACGGACTAGCACAGATACGCAGTATTTT. Translating it yields CSVERTSTDTQYF.

V is TRBV6-5 and J is TRBJ1-5; D is possibly TRBD1 (6 bases). Germline CDR1 and CDR2: MNHEY and SVGAGI. This CDR3 is 14 amino acids long. Trimming took off 2 bases at V and 1 base at J, with 6 bases between the two ends. In nucleotides, the CDR3 is TGTGCCAGCAGTTACGGACAGAGCAATCAGCCCCAGCATTTT. Its translation is CASSYGQSNQPQHF.

This clone was seen only once. The chain uses TRBV10-3 and TRBJ2-7; perhaps TRBD2 as D (5 bases). V was shortened by 4 bases and J by 3 bases, with 16 bases between the two germline ends. Per the germline V gene, CDR1 is ENHRY and CDR2 is SYGVKD. The CDR3 length is 15 residues. CDR3 in amino acids: CAISVSTRSRYEQYF. In DNA, the CDR3 is TGTGCCATCAGTGTCTCTACTAGGAGCCGCTACGAGCAGTACTTC.